These T cell receptor beta chains were read from a single sample in a study of post-analysis software for immune sequencing data. TCRdb reprocessed the PCR reads via MiXCR and lists one record per CDR3 protein. Of about 570,000 distinct CDR3 sequences in the sample, under 40% were seen once. The sequenced material came from blood. The receptor source for this set is a girl between 2 and 17 years old with multiple sclerosis. Each CDR3 is given with its conserved first and last residue. D genes are given only for firm matches. Clone sizes are given selectively: once, few, many, or a class where the clone is expanded.

clone_size: once; v_call: TRBV20-1; d_call: .; j_call: TRBJ2-5; cdr3_aa: CSARDPVAETQYF; cdr3_nt: TGCAGTGCTAGAGATCCCGTGGCGGAGACCCAGTACTTC
clone_size: .; v_call: TRBV11-2; d_call: .; j_call: TRBJ2-5; cdr3_aa: CASSLVGDEGSATQYF; cdr3_nt: TGTGCCAGCAGCTTAGTAGGGGACGAGGGTTCAGCGACCCAGTACTTC
clone_size: .; v_call: TRBV3-1; d_call: .; j_call: TRBJ1-5; cdr3_aa: CASSQDYAPRVQPQHF; cdr3_nt: TGTGCCAGCAGCCAAGATTACGCCCCGAGGGTTCAGCCCCAGCATTTT
clone_size: .; v_call: TRBV7-2; d_call: TRBD2; j_call: TRBJ2-3; cdr3_aa: CASSIAGENTDTQYF; cdr3_nt: TGTGCCAGCAGTATAGCGGGGGAGAACACAGATACGCAGTATTTT
clone_size: few; v_call: TRBV19; d_call: TRBD2; j_call: TRBJ2-3; cdr3_aa: CASSTGTSGAADTQYF; cdr3_nt: TGTGCCAGTAGTACCGGGACTAGCGGGGCTGCAGATACGCAGTATTTT
clone_size: .; v_call: TRBV29-1; d_call: .; j_call: TRBJ1-2; cdr3_aa: CSVAQNYGYTF; cdr3_nt: TGCAGCGTTGCTCAGAACTATGGCTACACCTTC
clone_size: .; v_call: TRBV10-3; d_call: .; j_call: TRBJ1-1; cdr3_aa: CAISSPTNTGAFF; cdr3_nt: TGTGCCATCAGTTCCCCCACGAACACTGGAGCTTTCTTT
clone_size: .; v_call: TRBV29-1; d_call: .; j_call: TRBJ1-2; cdr3_aa: CSVASGTVYGHTF; cdr3_nt: .
clone_size: many; v_call: TRBV5-1; d_call: TRBD2; j_call: TRBJ2-1; cdr3_aa: CASSPGLALSYNEQFF; cdr3_nt: TGCGCCAGCAGCCCGGGACTAGCTCTCTCCTACAATGAGCAGTTCTTC
clone_size: .; v_call: TRBV9; d_call: .; j_call: TRBJ1-2; cdr3_aa: CASSVVQGSGYTF; cdr3_nt: TGTGCCAGCAGCGTAGTGCAGGGAAGTGGCTACACCTTC
clone_size: few; v_call: TRBV5-1; d_call: .; j_call: TRBJ1-2; cdr3_aa: CASSFSGSYGYTF; cdr3_nt: TGCGCCAGCAGCTTCTCAGGGTCGTATGGCTACACCTTC
clone_size: few; v_call: TRBV7-3; d_call: TRBD2; j_call: TRBJ2-7; cdr3_aa: CASSLGSGGLKNSYEQYF; cdr3_nt: TGTGCCAGCAGCCTGGGGAGCGGGGGACTCAAAAACTCCTACGAGCAGTACTTC
clone_size: .; v_call: TRBV5-1; d_call: TRBD1; j_call: TRBJ2-6; cdr3_aa: CASSFTGGSGANVLTF; cdr3_nt: TGCGCCAGCAGCTTTACAGGGGGCTCTGGGGCCAACGTCCTGACTTTC
clone_size: .; v_call: TRBV19; d_call: TRBD1; j_call: TRBJ1-2; cdr3_aa: CATHGTGDPKYGYTF; cdr3_nt: TGTGCCACCCATGGGACAGGGGATCCTAAGTATGGCTACACCTTC
clone_size: many; v_call: TRBV7-9; d_call: .; j_call: TRBJ2-5; cdr3_aa: CASSRRQNKETQYF; cdr3_nt: TGTGCCAGCAGCCGTCGACAGAACAAAGAGACCCAGTACTTC
clone_size: once; v_call: TRBV20-1; d_call: .; j_call: TRBJ2-3; cdr3_aa: CSATGRGGGRVDTQYF; cdr3_nt: TGCAGTGCAACCGGCCGAGGGGGGGGGCGGGTAGATACGCAGTATTTT
clone_size: .; v_call: TRBV3-1; d_call: TRBD2; j_call: TRBJ2-1; cdr3_aa: CASSTGLGDEQFF; cdr3_nt: TGTGCCAGCAGCACAGGACTAGGGGATGAGCAGTTCTTC
clone_size: few; v_call: TRBV6-5; d_call: TRBD1; j_call: TRBJ1-5; cdr3_aa: CASSNARGFQPQHF; cdr3_nt: TGTGCCAGCAGTAACGCCAGGGGGTTTCAGCCCCAGCATTTT
clone_size: many; v_call: TRBV9; d_call: .; j_call: TRBJ2-7; cdr3_aa: CASSVTVVGEQYF; cdr3_nt: TGTGCCAGCAGCGTTACAGTAGTCGGCGAGCAGTACTTC
clone_size: .; v_call: TRBV10-3; d_call: .; j_call: TRBJ2-1; cdr3_aa: CAIGTGVGTYNEQCF; cdr3_nt: TGTGCCATCGGAACGGGAGTGGGCACCTACAATGAGCAGTGCTTC
clone_size: .; v_call: TRBV10-1; d_call: .; j_call: TRBJ2-1; cdr3_aa: CASRGTLCNEQFF; cdr3_nt: TGCGCCAGCAGGGGGACATTATGCAATGAGCAGTTCTTC
clone_size: .; v_call: TRBV20-1; d_call: TRBD1; j_call: TRBJ2-7; cdr3_aa: CSARVRTGISYEQYF; cdr3_nt: TGCAGTGCTAGAGTAAGGACAGGCATTTCTTACGAGCAGTACTTC
clone_size: few; v_call: TRBV3-1; d_call: TRBD1; j_call: TRBJ2-4; cdr3_aa: CASSRGQGNIQYF; cdr3_nt: TGTGCCAGCAGCCGCGGACAGGGAAACATTCAGTACTTC
clone_size: .; v_call: TRBV20-1; d_call: TRBD1; j_call: TRBJ1-6; cdr3_aa: CSARQERTGVNSPLHF; cdr3_nt: TGCAGTGCTAGACAGGAAAGGACAGGGGTAAATTCACCCCTCCACTTT
clone_size: .; v_call: TRBV11-2; d_call: TRBD2; j_call: TRBJ2-5; cdr3_aa: CASSNNPVAGEGETQYF; cdr3_nt: TGTGCCAGCAGCAATAACCCCGTAGCGGGGGAAGGAGAGACCCAGTACTTC